This T cell receptor (beta chain) was identified in a study of blood T cell repertoires in COVID-19. Whole-study context: Some COVID-19 samples were acute and others convalescent; all came from the United States, Italy and Spain. PBMCs, B-cell-depleted T cells, or T cells were the source of the cDNA or gDNA that made up the material.

Produced via immunoSEQ multiplex PCR; TCRdb's table is partial and in-frame only. There are 150,000 to 200,000 clones in the sample; roughly 86% occur only once, and less than 3.5% lies in the top ten. Germline V CDR1 and CDR2: MNHEY, SVGAGI. This CDR3 contains 14 residues. V lost 8 bases, J lost 5 bases, and 18 bases lay in between. The material sequenced was peripheral blood. V usage is TRBV6-5 and J usage is TRBJ1-2; D is ambiguous. The receptor was derived from a woman aged 30 to 39 with active or convalescent COVID-19. The DNA for the CDR3 is TGTGCCAGCCAAGGAGAAGGCTCCCTATATGGCTACACCTTC. Protein: CASQGEGSLYGYTF.